The entry below describes one TCR beta chain. Its antigen is undetermined. The sample comes from a study of Ad26.COV2.S vaccination and SARS-CoV-2 variants. The CDR3 totals 15 residues. Germline CDR1 is MNHEY and CDR2 is SVGAGI. V lost 6 bases, J lost 4 bases, and 18 bases lay in between. Treatment: over 15 received Ad26.COV2.S at low or high dose, single or two shots; 5 received placebo; per-sample allocation not given. On day 63 after the first injection, vaccine and placebo recipients gave samples. Study-level findings and limits: Substantial breadth in spike-specific CD8+ and CD4+ T cell responses was reportedly seen after vaccination.

Here immunoSEQ multiplex PCR was the method, and the copy in TCRdb shows in-frame clones only, minus some. The sample lists about 410,000 clones; 75% to 90% were seen once. Specimen: peripheral blood, collected in a trial of Ad26.COV2.S vaccine versus placebo. The chain combines TRBV6-5 with TRBJ1-1; no definite D call. The sequence was obtained from a person aged 18-65 years who received the Ad26.COV2.S COVID-19 vaccine or a placebo. The CDR3 nucleotides are TGTGCCAGCAGGGTTGAGTGGCAGCAAAGCACTGAAGCTTTCTTT. This encodes CASRVEWQQSTEAFF.